This T cell receptor beta chain is drawn from a study of OX40 agonist ivuxolimab in advanced cancers. Germline V gene lookup returns CDR1 PRHDT and CDR2 FYEKMQ (reference sequence). The CDR3 consists of 15 residues. V lost 5 bases, J lost 0 bases, and 4 bases stayed unmatched. Study results and limitations: Nonresponders included some who also had low normalized T-cell clonal expansion. Expanded clones tended on average to be more numerous among CD8+ T cells than CD4+.

Peripheral blood came from all dose cohorts at three timepoints. Generated by immunoSEQ multiplex PCR, the TCRdb table keeps only in-frame clones and is missing some. Of approximately 90,000 clones in the sample, about 89% were seen once. Note on this clone: Its antigen is unidentified.

This TCR came from an adult with an advanced solid tumor such as melanoma, head and neck, liver or kidney cancer. The sequenced sample was CD4+ or CD8+ T cells sorted from blood, obtained in a trial of the OX40 agonist ivuxolimab. The V gene is TRBV13, the J gene TRBJ2-3, with 8 bases fitting TRBD1. The CDR3 region is CASSQTGASTDTQYF. In DNA, the CDR3 is TGTGCCAGCAGCCAGACAGGGGCTAGCACAGATACGCAGTATTTT. The entire variable domain, with the rest obtained from reference TRBV13 and TRBJ2-3, is as follows: AAGVIQSPRHLIKEKRETATLKCYPIPRHDTVYWYQQGPGQDPQFLISFYEKMQSDKGSIPDRFSAQQFSDYHSELNMSSLELGDSALYFCASSQTGASTDTQYFGPGTRLTVL.